This entry is about one T cell receptor beta chain. The V gene's germline CDR1 is GTSNPN and CDR2 SVGIG (reference sequence). The CDR3 has 14 amino acids. This specimen comes from a study of cytomegalovirus exposure and HLA in healthy donors. The study ran its PCR with 60 Vbeta and 13 Jbeta primers. Some clones are missing from TCRdb's copy, which holds only in-frame ones; the method was immunoSEQ multiplex PCR. The repertoire has some 120,000 clones, around three quarters of them found once; the top ten carry more than 2.5%. Donors in the study were healthy people who gave bone marrow. The rearrangement joins TRBV30 to TRBJ1-1, with D perhaps TRBD1 (6 bases). Material: PBMCs. This TCR was sampled from a woman between 45 and 60 years old in good health and CMV-seronegative. DNA of the CDR3: TGTGCTGTTAGCCCCGGGACACTGAACACTGAAGCTTTCTTT. Amino acid sequence: CAVSPGTLNTEAFF.